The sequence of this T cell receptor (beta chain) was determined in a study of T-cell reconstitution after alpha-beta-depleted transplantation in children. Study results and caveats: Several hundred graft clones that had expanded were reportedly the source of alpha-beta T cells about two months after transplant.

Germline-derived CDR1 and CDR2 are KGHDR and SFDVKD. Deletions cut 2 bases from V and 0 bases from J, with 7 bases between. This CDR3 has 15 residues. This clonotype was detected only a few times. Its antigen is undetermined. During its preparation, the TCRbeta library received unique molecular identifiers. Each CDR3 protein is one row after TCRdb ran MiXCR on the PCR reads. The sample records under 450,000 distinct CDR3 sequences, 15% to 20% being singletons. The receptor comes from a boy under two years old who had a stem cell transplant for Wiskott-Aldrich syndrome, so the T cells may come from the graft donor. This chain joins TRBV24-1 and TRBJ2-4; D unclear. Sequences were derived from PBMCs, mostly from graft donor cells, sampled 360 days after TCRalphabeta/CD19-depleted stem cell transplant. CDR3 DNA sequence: TGTGCCACCAGTGATTCAGGCCTAGCCAAAAACATTCAGTACTTC. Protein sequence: CATSDSGLAKNIQYF.